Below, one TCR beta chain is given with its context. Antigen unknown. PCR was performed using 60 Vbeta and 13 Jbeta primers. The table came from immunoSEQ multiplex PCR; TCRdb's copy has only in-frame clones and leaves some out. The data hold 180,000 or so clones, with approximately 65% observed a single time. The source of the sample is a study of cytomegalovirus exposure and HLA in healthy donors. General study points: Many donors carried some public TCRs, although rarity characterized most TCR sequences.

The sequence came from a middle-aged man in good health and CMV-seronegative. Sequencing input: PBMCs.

The CDR3 DNA is TGTGCCAGCATGGGAGGGAACACCATATATTTT. Protein: CASMGGNTIYF. This sequence joins TRBV6-5 and TRBJ1-3; D not certain. The germline CDR1 and CDR2 sequences are MNHEY and SVGAGI. V was shortened by 7 bases and J by 7 bases, with 8 bases between the two germline ends. This CDR3 region has 11 residues.